The clone carrying this TCR beta chain was counted at least ten times. Its antigen is not identified. The entry originates in a study of T cells in Graves' hyperthyroidism and ophthalmopathy. The study's findings and limits: Most expanded thyroid clonotypes above 0.001 also appeared in blood.

Germline assignment: CDR1 DFQATT and CDR2 SNEGSKA (reference sequence). Germline trimming cut 3 bases from V and 5 bases from J; bases unmatched to any gene: 5. There are 15 residues in the CDR3. Diagnoses were made from clinical symptoms, serum measures (thyroxine and TRAb), thyroid ultrasound and orbital computed tomography. RNA transcripts served as the template for amplifying TCR beta CDR3 regions. First-round RT-PCR with HTBI primers amplified the TCR CDR3 region. One entry per CDR3 protein results from TCRdb running MiXCR on the multiplex PCR reads. The repertoire consists of some 400,000 distinct CDR3 sequences, with about a fifth occurring once and the leading ten covering 3.5% to 4%.

The chain has TRBV20-1 and TRBJ2-5; 14 bases are shared with TRBD2. The TCR comes from a woman younger than 35 with Graves' hyperthyroidism. The material sequenced was blood. The CDR3 sequence: CSARMTSGRGETQYF. The CDR3 nucleotides are TGCAGTGCTAGGATGACTAGCGGGAGGGGGGAGACCCAGTACTTC.